These T cell receptor beta chains were read from a single sample in a study of neurological immune-mediated disorders. Each CDR3 protein gets one entry after TCRdb re-called the 5' RACE reads with MiXCR. The sample has over 60,000 distinct CDR3 sequences; around 5.2% are singletons. Material: PBMCs. The source is a woman in her 30s with multiple sclerosis. The CDR3 runs from the conserved cysteine through the conserved F or W. The D gene is left open where the match is weak. Not every row has a clone size; where given, it reads once, few, many or a size class.

clone size: many
J gene: TRBJ1-5
D gene: TRBD1
V gene: TRBV20-1
CDR3 DNA: TGCAGTGCTCAAGGGGGCCCGGATCAGCCCCAGCATTTT
CDR3 protein: CSAQGGPDQPQHF

clone size: many
J gene: TRBJ1-6
D gene: -
V gene: TRBV5-1
CDR3 DNA: TGCGCCAGCAGTCCGGTCGGAGAGGGGTCACCCCTCCACTTT
CDR3 protein: CASSPVGEGSPLHF

clone size: -
J gene: TRBJ2-3
D gene: -
V gene: TRBV4-2
CDR3 DNA: TGTGCCAGCAGCCAAGGTGCTGGCACAGATACGCAGTATTTT
CDR3 protein: CASSQGAGTDTQYF

clone size: many
J gene: TRBJ2-7
D gene: -
V gene: TRBV3-1
CDR3 DNA: TGTGCCAGCAGCCAAGCGCAGTATACCTACGAGCAGTACTTC
CDR3 protein: CASSQAQYTYEQYF

clone size: -
J gene: TRBJ2-2
D gene: -
V gene: TRBV5-5
CDR3 DNA: TGTGCCAGCAGCTGGGGAGATAGTCGGGGAGGCCCTTGGACCGGGGAGCTGTTTTTT
CDR3 protein: CASSWGDSRGGPWTGELFF

clone size: many
J gene: TRBJ2-4
D gene: -
V gene: TRBV20-1
CDR3 DNA: TGCAGTGCTAGTAGCCAGAGGAAAAACATTCAGTACTTC
CDR3 protein: CSASSQRKNIQYF

clone size: many
J gene: TRBJ1-2
D gene: -
V gene: TRBV7-6
CDR3 DNA: TGTGCCAGCAGACCAGTGTCGGGGGGAGTTGGCTACACCTTC
CDR3 protein: CASRPVSGGVGYTF

clone size: many
J gene: TRBJ2-1
D gene: TRBD1
V gene: TRBV20-1
CDR3 DNA: TGCAGTGCTACCACTAACGACAGGGGCGGCTACAATGAGCAGTTCTTC
CDR3 protein: CSATTNDRGGYNEQFF

clone size: many
J gene: TRBJ2-3
D gene: TRBD2
V gene: TRBV20-1
CDR3 DNA: TGCAGTGCTTCCTCCAGGACTAGCGGGGGGCGGGATACGCAGTATTTT
CDR3 protein: CSASSRTSGGRDTQYF

clone size: many
J gene: TRBJ1-6
D gene: -
V gene: TRBV12-3/TRBV12-4
CDR3 DNA: TGTGCCAGCAGTACCAACAGGGTGGATTCACCCCTCCACTTT
CDR3 protein: CASSTNRVDSPLHF

clone size: many
J gene: TRBJ2-7
D gene: -
V gene: TRBV12-3/TRBV12-4
CDR3 DNA: TGTGCCAGCAGTTTTGGGAGCACCTACGAGCAGTACTTC
CDR3 protein: CASSFGSTYEQYF

clone size: -
J gene: TRBJ1-5
D gene: -
V gene: TRBV12-3/TRBV12-4
CDR3 DNA: TGTGCCAGCAGGGCGACGGACAGAAATCAGCCCCAGAATTTT
CDR3 protein: CASRATDRNQPQNF

clone size: few
J gene: TRBJ1-2
D gene: -
V gene: TRBV3-1
CDR3 DNA: TGTGCCAGCAGCCAAGATCCGGTCAAGGGAGGCTACACCTTC
CDR3 protein: CASSQDPVKGGYTF

clone size: many
J gene: TRBJ2-7
D gene: TRBD2
V gene: TRBV20-1
CDR3 DNA: TGCAGTGCTAGAGACACTTCTAGCGGGGGGGCCGAAAGGCAGTACTTC
CDR3 protein: CSARDTSSGGAERQYF

clone size: many
J gene: TRBJ2-5
D gene: -
V gene: TRBV7-3
CDR3 DNA: TGTGCCAGCAGCCCCGGGGTATCCAGCCCGGGGCAAGAGACCCAGTACTTC
CDR3 protein: CASSPGVSSPGQETQYF

clone size: many
J gene: TRBJ2-7
D gene: -
V gene: TRBV5-1
CDR3 DNA: TGCGCCAGCAGCCCGGAGGGCGTTTACGAGCAGTACTTC
CDR3 protein: CASSPEGVYEQYF

clone size: many
J gene: TRBJ2-5
D gene: -
V gene: TRBV12-3/TRBV12-4
CDR3 DNA: TGTGCCAGCAGTTTAGGGCAGGGCCCCTTGGAGACCCAGTACTTC
CDR3 protein: CASSLGQGPLETQYF

clone size: few
J gene: TRBJ2-5
D gene: -
V gene: TRBV20-1
CDR3 DNA: TGCAGTGCTAGAGCAGGGTCGGGCCAAGAGACCCAGTACTTC
CDR3 protein: CSARAGSGQETQYF

clone size: many
J gene: TRBJ2-3
D gene: -
V gene: TRBV28
CDR3 DNA: TGTGCCAGCAGTTTCCCTATACCTGATACGCAGTATTTT
CDR3 protein: CASSFPIPDTQYF

clone size: -
J gene: TRBJ1-1
D gene: -
V gene: TRBV6-6
CDR3 DNA: TGTGCCAGCAGTTACAGGAACACTGAAGCTTTCTTT
CDR3 protein: CASSYRNTEAFF

clone size: many
J gene: TRBJ1-1
D gene: -
V gene: TRBV20-1
CDR3 DNA: TGCAGTGCTAGAGACCCAGGTAACAGGGCCGGCACTGAAGCTTTCTTT
CDR3 protein: CSARDPGNRAGTEAFF

clone size: few
J gene: TRBJ1-5
D gene: -
V gene: TRBV20-1
CDR3 DNA: TGCAGTGCTAGAGAGGGGGGGAGCAATCAGCCCCAGAATTTT
CDR3 protein: CSAREGGSNQPQNF

clone size: many
J gene: TRBJ2-2
D gene: TRBD1
V gene: TRBV5-1
CDR3 DNA: TGCGCCAGCAGCACTGACAGGGTCACCGGGGAGCTGTTTTTT
CDR3 protein: CASSTDRVTGELFF

clone size: many
J gene: TRBJ1-4
D gene: -
V gene: TRBV5-1
CDR3 DNA: TGCGCCAGCAGCTTGGCGCCAGGTCCGGATGAAAAACTGTTTTTT
CDR3 protein: CASSLAPGPDEKLFF

clone size: few
J gene: TRBJ2-5
D gene: -
V gene: TRBV6-5
CDR3 DNA: TGTGCCAGCAGTTACATGGATGAAGAGACCCAGTACTTC
CDR3 protein: CASSYMDEETQYF

clone size: many
J gene: TRBJ1-2
D gene: -
V gene: TRBV20-1
CDR3 DNA: TGCAGTGCTCTCGGAGGGAGGGATGGCTACACCTTC
CDR3 protein: CSALGGRDGYTF

clone size: many
J gene: TRBJ1-5
D gene: TRBD1
V gene: TRBV28
CDR3 DNA: TGTGCCAGCACCAACTCGGGACAGCTCGGGCAGCCCCAGCATTTT
CDR3 protein: CASTNSGQLGQPQHF

clone size: many
J gene: TRBJ2-1
D gene: -
V gene: TRBV5-5
CDR3 DNA: TGTGCCAGCAGCTTGGAGGTAGGCGGGAATGAGCAGTTCTTC
CDR3 protein: CASSLEVGGNEQFF

clone size: many
J gene: TRBJ1-6
D gene: -
V gene: TRBV6-5
CDR3 DNA: TGTGCCAGCAGTTACGATGGACATACCAATTCACCCCTCCACTTT
CDR3 protein: CASSYDGHTNSPLHF

clone size: many
J gene: TRBJ2-3
D gene: TRBD2
V gene: TRBV20-1
CDR3 DNA: TGCAGTGCTAGTGGGCGGGGGAGGGCAGATACGCAGTATTTT
CDR3 protein: CSASGRGRADTQYF

clone size: many
J gene: TRBJ2-1
D gene: -
V gene: TRBV14
CDR3 DNA: TGTGCCAGCAGCCGTTTGGGGTCAGGAGCCTACAATGAGCAGTTCTTC
CDR3 protein: CASSRLGSGAYNEQFF

clone size: many
J gene: TRBJ2-5
D gene: TRBD1
V gene: TRBV24-1
CDR3 DNA: TGTGCCACCAGTGATTCGACAGGGGCAGAGACCCAGTACTTC
CDR3 protein: CATSDSTGAETQYF

clone size: many
J gene: TRBJ1-5
D gene: -
V gene: TRBV20-1
CDR3 DNA: TGCAGTGCCGAAGGGGGTAGCAATCAGCCCCAGCATTTT
CDR3 protein: CSAEGGSNQPQHF

clone size: many
J gene: TRBJ2-7
D gene: -
V gene: TRBV9
CDR3 DNA: TGTGCCAGCAGCGTAGATTTAACCCCAGGCGAGCAGTACTTC
CDR3 protein: CASSVDLTPGEQYF

clone size: many
J gene: TRBJ2-3
D gene: TRBD2
V gene: TRBV20-1
CDR3 DNA: TGCAGTCCTGGACTAGCGGGGGCAGATACGCAGTATTTT
CDR3 protein: CSPGLAGADTQYF

clone size: many
J gene: TRBJ2-2
D gene: TRBD2
V gene: TRBV6-6
CDR3 DNA: TGTGCCAGCAGTTACACTAGCGGGGAAGTTAACACCGGGGAGCTGTTTTTT
CDR3 protein: CASSYTSGEVNTGELFF

clone size: many
J gene: TRBJ1-6
D gene: -
V gene: TRBV12-3/TRBV12-4
CDR3 DNA: TGTGCCAGCAGTTTAAGGCGGGGTAATTCACCCCTCCACTTT
CDR3 protein: CASSLRRGNSPLHF

clone size: -
J gene: TRBJ2-2
D gene: -
V gene: TRBV12-3/TRBV12-4
CDR3 DNA: TGTGCCAGCAAACTTCCCGGGGAGCTGTTTTTT
CDR3 protein: CASKLPGELFF

clone size: many
J gene: TRBJ2-1
D gene: -
V gene: TRBV3-1
CDR3 DNA: TGTGCCAGCCTCAAAGGGGAAAACAATGAGCAGTTCTTC
CDR3 protein: CASLKGENNEQFF

clone size: many
J gene: TRBJ2-3
D gene: -
V gene: TRBV5-1
CDR3 DNA: TGCGCCAGCAGCTTGGAAGGGCGGGGTTCGGGAGATACGCAGTATTTT
CDR3 protein: CASSLEGRGSGDTQYF

clone size: many
J gene: TRBJ1-5
D gene: -
V gene: TRBV20-1
CDR3 DNA: TGCAGTGCATCGGGAAATCAGCCCCAGCATTTT
CDR3 protein: CSASGNQPQHF

clone size: many
J gene: TRBJ2-2
D gene: -
V gene: TRBV1
CDR3 DNA: TGCACCAGCAGCTCCGACCACTACACCGGGGAGCTGTTTTTT
CDR3 protein: CTSSSDHYTGELFF

clone size: many
J gene: TRBJ2-3
D gene: TRBD1
V gene: TRBV10-3
CDR3 DNA: TGTGCCATCAGGGGACAGCGCACAGATACGCAGTATTTT
CDR3 protein: CAIRGQRTDTQYF

clone size: -
J gene: TRBJ1-2
D gene: TRBD1
V gene: TRBV5-4
CDR3 DNA: TGTGCCAGCAGCTTGGAGAACAGGGGGGACGGCTACACCTTC
CDR3 protein: CASSLENRGDGYTF

clone size: many
J gene: TRBJ2-7
D gene: -
V gene: TRBV6-5
CDR3 DNA: TGTGCCAGCTCTCGGTCGACAGTGCGGGGCGAGCAGTACTTC
CDR3 protein: CASSRSTVRGEQYF

clone size: many
J gene: TRBJ2-1
D gene: -
V gene: TRBV20-1
CDR3 DNA: TGCAGTGCTAGAGGGGCCGACGAGCAGTTCTTC
CDR3 protein: CSARGADEQFF

clone size: many
J gene: TRBJ2-3
D gene: -
V gene: TRBV20-1
CDR3 DNA: TGCAGTACGTTGCTAGCTAGTAAGAGCACAGATACGCAGTATTTT
CDR3 protein: CSTLLASKSTDTQYF

clone size: many
J gene: TRBJ1-2
D gene: -
V gene: TRBV6-5
CDR3 DNA: TGTGCCAGCAACCCCGGGGAGGGTTACTATGGCTACACCTTC
CDR3 protein: CASNPGEGYYGYTF

clone size: many
J gene: TRBJ1-1
D gene: -
V gene: TRBV7-3
CDR3 DNA: TGTGCCAGCAGCTTAACGGGCGGGCGGAGGAACACTGAAGCTTTCTTT
CDR3 protein: CASSLTGGRRNTEAFF

clone size: many
J gene: TRBJ1-5
D gene: -
V gene: TRBV20-1
CDR3 DNA: TGCAGTGCTACGAGCGCGTCGGGCGGCAATCAGCCCCAGCATTTT
CDR3 protein: CSATSASGGNQPQHF

clone size: many
J gene: TRBJ2-1
D gene: -
V gene: TRBV7-9
CDR3 DNA: TGTGCCAGCAGGGGGGGGCCTGACAATGAGCAGTTCTTC
CDR3 protein: CASRGGPDNEQFF

clone size: -
J gene: TRBJ2-5
D gene: TRBD1
V gene: TRBV5-1
CDR3 DNA: TGCGCCAGCAGCTCTTGGACAGGGCAAGAGACCCAGCACTTC
CDR3 protein: CASSSWTGQETQHF